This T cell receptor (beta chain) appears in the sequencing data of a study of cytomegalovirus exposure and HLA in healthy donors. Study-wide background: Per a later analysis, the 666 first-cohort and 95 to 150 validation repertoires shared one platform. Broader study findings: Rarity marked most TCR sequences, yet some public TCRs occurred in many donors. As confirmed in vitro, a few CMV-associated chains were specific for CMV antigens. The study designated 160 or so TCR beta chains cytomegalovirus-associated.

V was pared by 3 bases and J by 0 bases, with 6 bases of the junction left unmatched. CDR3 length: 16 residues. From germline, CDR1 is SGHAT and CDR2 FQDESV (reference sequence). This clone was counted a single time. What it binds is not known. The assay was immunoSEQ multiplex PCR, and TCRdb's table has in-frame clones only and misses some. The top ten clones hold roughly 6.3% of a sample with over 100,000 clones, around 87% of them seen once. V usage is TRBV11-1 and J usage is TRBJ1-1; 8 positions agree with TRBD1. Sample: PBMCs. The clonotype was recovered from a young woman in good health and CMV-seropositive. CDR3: CASSFGQGLLNTEAFF. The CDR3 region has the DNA TGTGCCAGCAGCTTTGGACAGGGTTTATTGAACACTGAAGCTTTCTTT.